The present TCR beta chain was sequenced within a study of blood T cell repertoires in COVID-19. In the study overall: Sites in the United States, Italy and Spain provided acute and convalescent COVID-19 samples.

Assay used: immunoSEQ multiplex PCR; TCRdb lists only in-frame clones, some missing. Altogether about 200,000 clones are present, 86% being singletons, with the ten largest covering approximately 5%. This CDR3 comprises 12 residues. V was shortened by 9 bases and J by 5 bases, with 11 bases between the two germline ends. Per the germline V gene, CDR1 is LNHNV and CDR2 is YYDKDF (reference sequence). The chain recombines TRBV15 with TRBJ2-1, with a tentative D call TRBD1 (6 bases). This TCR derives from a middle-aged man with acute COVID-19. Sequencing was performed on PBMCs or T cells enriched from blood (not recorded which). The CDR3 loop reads CATQGEDNEQFF. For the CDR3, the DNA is TGTGCCACACAGGGAGAGGACAATGAGCAGTTCTTC.